The sequence of this T cell receptor beta chain was determined in a study of memory B cells and T cells in multiple sclerosis. Separate sequencing covered autoproliferating (CFSE-dim) and non-proliferating (CFSE-high) T cells from stimulus-free culture. Cultures began with about 4.6x10^7 CFSE-labeled PBMCs, unstimulated for 7 days, with replicate wells pooled. Without exogenous stimuli, roughly 0.49 uM CFSE-labeled PBMCs were cultured serum-free. Germline V lookup: CDR1 MNHNS, CDR2 SASEGT. V lost 4 bases to trimming and J lost 3 bases; unmatched junction nucleotides: 2. This CDR3 contains 14 residues. Study observations and caveats: Clone-set sizes differed between compartments, so shared clonotype counts needed normalization.

Clones were sequenced by immunoSEQ multiplex PCR, and TCRdb holds only the in-frame ones, with some missing. Of roughly 30,000 clones in the sample, about 82% were seen once. Notes on this clone: The antigen is not known.

The chain links TRBV6-1 to TRBJ2-3; 9 nucleotides agree with TRBD2. The receptor comes from a human donor with multiple sclerosis. Sequences were obtained from PBMCs from blood kept in culture. CDR3 sequence (DNA): TGTGCCAGCAGTGCTAGCGGGGCGACAGATACGCAGTATTTT. Its translation is CASSASGATDTQYF.